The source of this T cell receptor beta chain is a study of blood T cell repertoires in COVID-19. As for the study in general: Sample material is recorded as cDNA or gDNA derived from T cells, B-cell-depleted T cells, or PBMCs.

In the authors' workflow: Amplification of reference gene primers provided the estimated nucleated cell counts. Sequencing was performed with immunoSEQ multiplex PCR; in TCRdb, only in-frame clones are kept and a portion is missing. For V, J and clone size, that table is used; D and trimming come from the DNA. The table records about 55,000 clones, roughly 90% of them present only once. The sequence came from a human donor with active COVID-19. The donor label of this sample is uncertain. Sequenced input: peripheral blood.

CDR3 sequence reads: CSVEGLAQYEQYF. In DNA form, the CDR3 reads TGCAGCGTTGAAGGGCTAGCGCAGTACGAGCAGTACTTC. The chain has TRBV29-1 and TRBJ2-7; tentative D call: TRBD2 (6 bases). V lost 1 base, J lost 4 bases, and 11 bases lay in between. The CDR3 length is 13 residues. Germline CDR1 reads SQVTM; CDR2 reads ANQGSEA.